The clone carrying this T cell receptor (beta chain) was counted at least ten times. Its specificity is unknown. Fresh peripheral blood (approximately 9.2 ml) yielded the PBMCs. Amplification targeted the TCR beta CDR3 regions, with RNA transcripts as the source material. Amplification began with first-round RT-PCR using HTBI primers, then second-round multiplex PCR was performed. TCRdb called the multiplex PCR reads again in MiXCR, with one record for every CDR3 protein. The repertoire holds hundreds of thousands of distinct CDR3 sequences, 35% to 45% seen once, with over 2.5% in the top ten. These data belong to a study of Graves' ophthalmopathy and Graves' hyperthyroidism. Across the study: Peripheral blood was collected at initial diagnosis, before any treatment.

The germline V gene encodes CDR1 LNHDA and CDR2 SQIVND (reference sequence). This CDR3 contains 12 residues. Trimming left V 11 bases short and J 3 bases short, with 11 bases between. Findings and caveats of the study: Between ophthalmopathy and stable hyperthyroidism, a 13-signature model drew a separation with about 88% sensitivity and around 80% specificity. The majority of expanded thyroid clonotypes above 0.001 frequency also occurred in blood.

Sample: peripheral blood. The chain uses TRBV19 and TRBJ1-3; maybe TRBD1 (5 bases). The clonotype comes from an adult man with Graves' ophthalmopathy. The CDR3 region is CAAGAGGNTIYF. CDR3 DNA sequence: TGTGCCGCCGGGGCAGGTGGAAACACCATATATTTT.